Below are 4 T cell receptor beta chains sequenced from a single sample in a study of CD8+ T cells in alopecia areata (dated by TCRdb to 2017 to 2018). Libraries were built with the immunoSEQ multiplex PCR assay. RNA was extracted from all samples and reverse transcribed into cDNA as template for TCR sequencing. TCRdb mirrors the immuneACCESS table, restricted to in-frame sequences. Some clones are absent from its copies; in checked studies, under half trace to an unresolved V gene, and the reason for the others is unknown. This sample lists fewer than 200,000 clones; roughly 61% were detected once. Over 10% of the sample is in the top ten clones. The time point label on this specimen signifies: around 24 weeks on oral tofacitinib. Sample treatment or condition, as interpreted from the label and publication: oral pan-JAK inhibitor, 5-10 mg twice daily. Here the sequenced sample was CD8+ T cells sorted from blood, taken at week 24, from a patient treated with tofacitinib. Receptors originate from a human donor with alopecia areata.

The CDR3 nucleotides are TGTGCCAGCAGCCCCATGGGGGGCATGAACACTGAAGCTTTCTTT. The encoded protein is CASSPMGGMNTEAFF. J is TRBJ1-1 and V is TRBV13; the D gene is possibly TRBD1 (6 bases). Germline V gives CDR1 PRHDT, CDR2 FYEKMQ (reference sequence). CDR3 size: 15 residues. V gave up 5 bases and J gave up 0 bases, with 13 bases separating them.

The chain has TRBV19 and TRBJ1-1; D is undetermined. Germline loops: CDR1 LNHDA, CDR2 SQIVND (reference sequence). The CDR3 sequence is 14 residues long. Trimming left V 5 bases short and J 0 bases short, with 10 bases between. The CDR3 DNA follows: TGTGCCAGTAGTGAGCGGGCCGTGAACACTGAAGCTTTCTTT. Its protein is CASSERAVNTEAFF.

Points on this clone: Distinct nucleotide sequences in the sample also encode this CDR3. This chain connects TRBV30 to TRBJ2-5; the D is unclear. The DNA end is a closer match to TRBJ2-7, so the J assignment may be wrong. CDR1 is GTSNPN, CDR2 SVGIG, per germline (reference sequence). The CDR3 contains 11 residues. DNA of the CDR3: TGTGCCTGGAGTGTTGCGTACGAGCAGTACTTC. The encoded protein is CAWSVAYEQYF.

V is TRBV2 and J is TRBJ1-2; D is unresolved. The CDR3 covers 13 residues. The ends were cut back, 2 bases at V and 3 bases at J, with 7 bases in the middle. Germline lookup yields CDR1 SNHLY and CDR2 FYNNEI. CDR3 bases: TGTGCCAGCAGTGAAAATACAGACTATGGCTACACCTTC. It translates to CASSENTDYGYTF.